Presented here are 5 T cell receptor beta chains from one specimen sequenced in a study of PD-1 blockade in classical Hodgkin lymphoma (TCRdb year 2020). Per the publication, the time point label means: cycle 4 day 1 (C4D1), after 5 to 7 weeks of nivolumab. All trial patients had relapsed after autologous stem cell transplantation, with cohorts A, B and C differing in prior brentuximab vedotin exposure. Using a Miltenyi CD4+ T cell isolation kit, CD4+ T cells were purified from thawed PBMCs through magnetic negative selection. Library preparation was by the immunoSEQ multiplex PCR assay. The table comes from immuneACCESS by way of TCRdb, which keeps in-frame sequences with V and J called. Part of the clones is missing from these tables; in studies checked, under half for an unresolved V gene and the rest for unknown reasons. The sample profile shows tens of thousands of clones; roughly nine tenths of them were found once. The ten largest clones add up to roughly 0.44% of the sample.

Sequenced material: CD4+ T cells from blood, taken before the fourth cycle of nivolumab. The receptors shown here come from a human donor with classical Hodgkin lymphoma.

CDR3 nucleotide sequence: TGCGCCAGCAGCTTTGGGGCAGGGCTGAACACCGGGGAGCTGTTTTTT. Protein: CASSFGAGLNTGELFF. This chain connects TRBV5-1 to TRBJ2-2, with D possibly being TRBD1 (5 bases). Germline CDR1 and CDR2: SGHRS and YFSETQ. CDR3 length: 16 residues. Trimming removed 2 bases at V and 1 base at J, with 12 bases between.

J is TRBJ2-3 and V is TRBV18, with 8 bases lining up with TRBD1. V dropped 1 base and J dropped 5; count of bases not matched to a gene: 5. CDR3 length: 15 amino acids. Germline loops: CDR1 KGHSH, CDR2 LQKENI. CDR3 in amino acids: CASSPLGQGGDTQYF. DNA of the CDR3: TGTGCCAGCTCACCACTAGGACAGGGTGGAGATACGCAGTATTTT. The whole variable domain, remainder taken from reference TRBV18 and TRBJ2-3, is NAGVMQNPRHLVRRRGQEARLRCSPMKGHSHVYWYRQLPEEGLKFMVYLQKENIIDESGMPKERFSAEFPKEGPSILRIQQVVRGDSAAYFCASSPLGQGGDTQYFGPGTRLTVL.

This chain uses TRBV6-1 with TRBJ1-5; unclear D gene. V lost 1 base and J 3 bases, leaving 7 bases between the germline ends. CDR3 size: 14 residues. CDR1 MNHNS and CDR2 SASEGT come from the germline V gene. CDR3 in amino acids: CASSEVDNNQPQHF. The DNA of the CDR3 is TGTGCCAGCAGTGAAGTTGACAACAATCAGCCCCAGCATTTT.

The J gene is TRBJ2-7, the V gene TRBV2, with D perhaps matching TRBD1 (5 bases). Germline lookup yields CDR1 SNHLY and CDR2 FYNNEI. V gave up 0 bases and J gave up 3 bases, with 15 bases separating them. The CDR3 has 16 residues. CDR3 DNA sequence: TGTGCCAGCAGTGAAGCGACCAGGGTGCCCGGCTACGAGCAGTACTTC. Translating gives CASSEATRVPGYEQYF.

The chain uses TRBV7-8 and TRBJ1-1; 9 bases line up with TRBD1. Germline assignment: CDR1 SGHVS and CDR2 FQNEAQ. The CDR3 totals 14 residues. Trimming removed 5 bases from V and 5 bases from J; junction bases left unmatched: 6. The CDR3 DNA reads TGTGCCAGCAGCCCGGGGACAGGGAGGACTGAAGCTTTCTTT. Translated: CASSPGTGRTEAFF. The full variable domain, rest sourced from reference TRBV7-8 and TRBJ1-1, is GAGVSQSPRYKVAKRGQDVALRCDPISGHVSLFWYQQALGQGPEFLTYFQNEAQLDKSGLPSDRFFAERPEGSVSTLKIQRTQQEDSAVYLCASSPGTGRTEAFFGQGTRLTVV.